Listed here are 15 T cell receptor beta chains from one sample, sequenced in a study of glioma-infiltrating T cells. The iRepertoire nested amplicon-rescue multiplex PCR amplified TCR alpha and beta CDR3s from RNA. In TCRdb, the multiplex PCR reads were re-called with MiXCR into one record per CDR3 protein. The profile shows 150,000 to 200,000 distinct CDR3 sequences, around 30% of them singletons. What was sequenced was glioma tissue, nonneoplastic brain tissue, or PBMCs (not recorded which). The receptor set was obtained from a human donor with low-grade glioma or glioblastoma, undergoing nonglioma brain surgery, or in good health (not recorded which).

This clonotype was seen ten or more times. V gene TRBV20-1 combines with J gene TRBJ2-1; 10 bases match TRBD2. The V gene's germline CDR1 is DFQATT and CDR2 SNEGSKA (reference sequence). The CDR3 spans 13 residues. The V gene end was trimmed by 5 bases and the J gene end by 5 bases; junction bases not matched to a gene: 3. As DNA, the CDR3 is TGCAGTGCTCTACTAGCGGGAAACAATGAGCAGTTCTTC. Residues: CSALLAGNNEQFF.

This clonotype was observed many times. The CDR3 sequence is CASSLVLSGTNEQFF. CDR3 bases: TGTGCCAGCAGCTTAGTGCTTAGCGGGACAAATGAGCAGTTCTTC. The rearrangement uses TRBV7-2 and TRBJ2-1; 8 bases are shared with TRBD2. V lost 1 base, J lost 7 bases, and 6 bases stayed unmatched. CDR1 and CDR2 (germline): SGHTA, FQGNSA. The CDR3 is made up of 15 amino acids.

This clonotype was seen ten or more times. DNA for the CDR3: TGTGCCAGCAGTACCTACGAGCAGTACTTC. Its translation: CASSTYEQYF. The chain recombines TRBV28 with TRBJ2-7; no definite D call. Germline assignment: CDR1 MDHEN and CDR2 SYDVKM. CDR3 length: 10 residues. V was pared by 5 bases and J by 2 bases, with 1 base between. The complete variable domain, with remaining parts taken from reference TRBV28 and TRBJ2-7, reads DVKVTQSSRYLVKRTGEKVFLECVQDMDHENMFWYRQDPGLGLRLIYFSYDVKMKEKGDIPEGYSVSREKKERFSLILESASTNQTSMYLCASSTYEQYFGPGTRLTVT.

The V gene is TRBV20-1, the J gene TRBJ2-3, with 7 bases fitting TRBD1. Germline CDR1 DFQATT, CDR2 SNEGSKA (reference sequence). V shed 5 bases, J shed 0 bases, and the junction held 5 bases outside the gene matches. This CDR3 is built from 14 residues. The CDR3 reads CSASRGRSTDTQYF. The CDR3 DNA is TGCAGTGCTTCCAGGGGGAGAAGCACAGATACGCAGTATTTT.

This clonotype was counted many times. This chain connects TRBV20-1 to TRBJ2-7, with TRBD2 identical over 8 bases. Germline V gene data show CDR1 as DFQATT and CDR2 as SNEGSKA (reference sequence). The V gene end was trimmed by 2 bases and the J gene end by 3 bases; junction bases not matched to a gene: 3. CDR3 size: 13 residues. CDR3 amino acids: CSARPGLVYEQYF. CDR3 nucleotide sequence: TGCAGTGCTAGACCGGGACTAGTCTACGAGCAGTACTTC.

About this clonotype: A read error may explain this, as a much larger clone is one base away. The genes are TRBV6-9 and TRBJ2-5, with D possibly being TRBD2 (5 bases). V was shortened by 4 bases and J by 1 base, with 22 bases between the two germline ends. The CDR3 spans 18 residues. Germline values: CDR1 MNHGY, CDR2 SVAAGI. CDR3: CASSLSARHGSPQETQYF. The CDR3 nucleotides read TGTGCCAGCAGTTTATCTGCCCGACATGGGAGTCCCCAAGAGACCCAGTACTTC.

This clonotype was detected only a few times. The chain joins TRBV5-1 to TRBJ2-7, with TRBD1 matching 8 bases. CDR1 SGHRS and CDR2 YFSETQ come from the germline V gene. The CDR3 spans 13 residues. V gave up 3 bases and J gave up 2 bases; unmatched junction bases: 1. This CDR3 is CASSWGQAYEQYF. Here the CDR3 DNA reads TGCGCCAGCAGCTGGGGACAGGCCTACGAGCAGTACTTC.

As regards this clonotype: One base away lies a much larger clone, so this may be a sequencing read error. This chain joins TRBV7-9 and TRBJ2-5; D gene uncertain. Germline V gene sequence: CDR1 SEHNR, CDR2 FQNEAQ (reference sequence). Trimming stripped 6 bases from V and 2 bases from J, with 10 bases between. The CDR3 consists of 13 residues. CDR3 amino acids: CASSPADQETQYF. The CDR3 region has the DNA TGTGCCAGCAGTCCGGCAGATCAAGAGACCCAGTACTTC.

Details on this clonotype: At one of its ends the junction is not consistent with the germline gene, which may arise from a read error. The chain couples TRBV6-1 to TRBJ2-5, with D uncertain. This CDR3 is 14 amino acids long. The germline V gene has CDR1 MNHNS and CDR2 SASEGT. The CDR3 DNA reads as TGTGCCAGCAGCCATACTGGCGCCCAAGAGACCCAGTACTTT. It encodes CASSHTGAQETQYF.

This clonotype was seen repeatedly, ten times or more. This sequence joins TRBV15 and TRBJ2-4; TRBD1 matches at 9 bases. Germline CDR1 is LNHNV and CDR2 is YYDKDF (reference sequence). The CDR3 sequence is 14 residues long. J was trimmed by 9 bases and V by 5 bases; bases with no gene match: 8. This CDR3 reads CATSFPGTGSIQYF. The CDR3 region has the DNA TGTGCCACCAGCTTCCCCGGGACAGGGTCCATTCAGTACTTC.

This chain uses TRBV5-1 with TRBJ2-5; D gene ambiguous. The germline gives CDR1 SGHRS, CDR2 YFSETQ. There are 15 residues in the CDR3. Deletions cut 5 bases from V and 2 bases from J, with 16 bases between. This CDR3 is CASSLVIALQETQYF. The CDR3 coding sequence is TGCGCCAGCAGTTTAGTCATTGCCCTACAAGAGACCCAGTACTTC. The full variable domain, its missing parts supplied by reference TRBV5-1 and TRBJ2-5, is KAGVTQTPRYLIKTRGQQVTLSCSPISGHRSVSWYQQTPGQGLQFLFEYFSETQRNKGNFPGRFSGRQFSNSRSEMNVSTLELGDSALYLCASSLVIALQETQYFGPGTRLLVL.

V and J are TRBV6-6 and TRBJ2-1; D perhaps matches TRBD2 (7 bases). Germline CDR1 MNHNY, CDR2 SVGAGI (reference sequence). This CDR3 region has 16 residues. The V gene lost 0 bases and the J gene lost 8 bases, with 17 bases spanning the gap. This CDR3 is CASSYSHREGTYEQFF. The CDR3 DNA is TGTGCCAGCAGTTACTCACACAGGGAGGGGACCTATGAGCAGTTCTTC.

The chain couples TRBV11-2 to TRBJ2-5; D gene ambiguous. CDR1 is SGHAT, CDR2 FQNNGV, per germline. The CDR3 loop spans 14 amino acids. V lost 3 bases and J lost 4, with 12 bases in between. CDR3 DNA sequence: TGTGCCAGCAGCTTTAATAGGTTAGGAGAGACCCAGTACTTC. Translated: CASSFNRLGETQYF.

A note on this clonotype: This may stem from a read error, because a much larger clone lies one nucleotide away. The chain has TRBV7-2 and TRBJ2-7, with D uncertain. Germline lookup yields CDR1 SGHTA and CDR2 FQGNSA. The CDR3 has 12 residues. The CDR3 region is CARSLYVYEQYF. CDR3 sequence (DNA): TGTGCCAGAAGCTTATACGTTTACGAGCAGTACTTC.

This clonotype has ten or more counts. V gene TRBV4-1 combines with J gene TRBJ1-5; the D is unclear. Germline V gives CDR1 MGHRA, CDR2 YSYEKL. Trimming removed 0 bases from V and 4 bases from J, with 13 bases in between. The CDR3 runs 16 residues. The DNA for the CDR3 is TGCGCCAGCAGCCAAGACGGCAGGTCTGGAAATCAGCCCCAGCATTTT. This sequence encodes CASSQDGRSGNQPQHF.